This T cell receptor beta chain originates from a study of T cell repertoires in cytomegalovirus infection. Overall study: From public TCR beta signatures came an indication of both CMV infection and matching HLA type.

This clonotype was counted between two and nine times. Germline V CDR1 and CDR2: SGHTS, YDEGEE. The CDR3 totals 17 residues. The V end was cut by 1 base, the J end by 0 bases, with 16 bases between. MiXCR, run by TCRdb on the reads, gives a single entry per CDR3 protein. The sample consists of 740,000 or so distinct CDR3 sequences, about a third of them appearing once. J is TRBJ1-1 and V is TRBV5-8; D gene uncertain. The receptor was isolated from a human donor in good health (CMV status not recorded). Some clones in this sample may be carry-over from other donors' samples. Sequences were obtained from PBMCs. Written as DNA, the CDR3 is TGTGCCAGCAGCTTGTTTTCAGGCGCACACCTGAACACTGAAGCTTTCTTT. Translating it yields CASSLFSGAHLNTEAFF.